These T cell receptor beta chains were read from a single sample in a study of vaccination and CD4 T cells after COVID-19. Their cognate antigens are unknown. In TCRdb, the PCR reads were re-called with MiXCR into one record per CDR3 protein. Of about 10,000 distinct CDR3 sequences detected, about 35% appear once; the ten largest clones hold 15%. The sample consisted of CD4+ T cells from blood, cultured in vitro. These receptors all stem from a human donor in good health. Each CDR3 is given without its conserved first and last residue. The order of the fields is V gene, clone size, J gene, D gene, CDR3 protein. The D gene is left open where the match is weak. Where a row states a size, it is once, few, many or the class of an expanded clone; other rows omit it.

TRBV11-3	once	TRBJ2-1	.	ASSLGPNEQF
TRBV20-1	.	TRBJ2-1	TRBD2	SAPEVAGGMSSYNEQF
TRBV6-2/TRBV6-3	.	TRBJ2-6	.	ASSYTGLNSGANVLT
TRBV11-2	.	TRBJ2-4	.	ASSLELTAKNIQY
TRBV28	.	TRBJ1-6	.	ASSVDGPRLRSPLH
TRBV29-1	.	TRBJ2-7	TRBD1	SVGGGGQGVYEQY
TRBV20-1	medium-sized	TRBJ2-1	.	SARAGSYNEQF
TRBV10-3	.	TRBJ2-1	.	ANSIDSYNEQF
TRBV28	.	TRBJ2-1	TRBD2	ASVSITGGFVEQF
TRBV21-1	.	TRBJ1-1	.	ASSKQVKGLNTEAF
TRBV11-3	.	TRBJ2-5	.	ASSLDTSAGQETQY
TRBV20-1	few	TRBJ2-5	.	SAPSFRGQETQY
TRBV5-1	once	TRBJ2-3	.	ASSLGDVSTDTQY
TRBV6-5	few	TRBJ2-1	.	ASSYSTGRSYNEQF
TRBV7-8	few	TRBJ1-1	.	ASSLATRGRRNTEAF
TRBV27	.	TRBJ2-1	.	ASRAPARGEQF
TRBV2	.	TRBJ2-5	TRBD1	ASGRTGLLETQY
TRBV6-1	few	TRBJ2-1	.	ASSEYRSSDYNEQF
TRBV20-1	.	TRBJ2-6	TRBD1	SATDRAGANVLT
TRBV19	.	TRBJ1-5	TRBD1	ASSLTGGNQPQH
TRBV6-4	few	TRBJ2-3	TRBD2	ASSLAGGLQY
TRBV20-1	.	TRBJ1-1	.	SARPVNTEAF
TRBV6-4	few	TRBJ2-1	TRBD2	ASSALSGGSYNEQF
TRBV7-2	.	TRBJ2-1	.	ASTSPGGQRYNEQF
TRBV5-5	.	TRBJ2-1	.	ASSLASFNEQF
TRBV6-5	once	TRBJ2-7	TRBD2	ASSYNLHGTSGRTGFEQY
TRBV25-1	few	TRBJ2-7	.	ASSEVLREQY
TRBV6-5	.	TRBJ2-1	.	ASSSSRGQTPKNEQF
TRBV5-4	.	TRBJ1-5	.	ASSLPDQPQH
TRBV6-1	few	TRBJ1-5	.	ASRSTANSNQPQH
TRBV28	.	TRBJ2-3	TRBD1	ASSLSLGQGTDTQY
TRBV19	once	TRBJ2-1	TRBD2	ASSTLTSGSSYNEQF
TRBV20-1	.	TRBJ2-3	TRBD1	SARVSTGGTGTQY
TRBV28	few	TRBJ1-1	TRBD1	ASSPTDREAEAF
TRBV5-1	few	TRBJ2-3	.	ASSLYLTDTQY
TRBV7-2	.	TRBJ1-2	TRBD1	ASSLGRTGGDYGYT
TRBV6-2/TRBV6-3	.	TRBJ2-7	.	ASSYRLAISYEQY
TRBV7-9	few	TRBJ1-2	.	ASSLVGVGDGYT
TRBV12-3/TRBV12-4	.	TRBJ2-5	TRBD2	ASSLFRAGEQETQY
TRBV20-1	.	TRBJ2-7	.	SAEDGRPYEQY
TRBV20-1	few	TRBJ1-1	.	SARGPQGGTEAF
TRBV10-3	few	TRBJ2-5	TRBD2	AIRRAGGEETQY
TRBV2	.	TRBJ1-2	.	ASSPPRGAYNYGYT
TRBV6-1	medium-sized	TRBJ1-2	.	ASILNYPGNYGYT
TRBV6-1	few	TRBJ2-3	TRBD2	ASSHSGSHTDTQY
TRBV5-1	.	TRBJ1-1	.	ASSLADPRGGGTEAF
TRBV21-1	.	TRBJ2-2	.	ASSKRGDTGELF
TRBV6-2/TRBV6-3	.	TRBJ1-5	.	ASSRQSSNQPQH
TRBV20-1	few	TRBJ2-1	TRBD2	SAIPGTKFYNEQF
TRBV28	.	TRBJ2-3	TRBD2	ASSGTSVTDTQY
TRBV6-5	.	TRBJ2-7	TRBD1	ASSYSSGTGYYEQY
TRBV4-3	.	TRBJ2-4	.	ASSQERGGVAKNIQY